The rows below give T cell receptor beta chains drawn from one sample of a study of monozygotic twins with inflammatory bowel disease. TCRdb reworked the 5' RACE reads into one entry per CDR3 protein, no DNA. The sample has around 210,000 distinct CDR3 sequences. The specimen was blood. These receptors were obtained from a human donor with ulcerative colitis or Crohn's disease, or a healthy co-twin of an affected twin (not recorded which). CDR3s include the opening cysteine and the closing phenylalanine or tryptophan. Fields, in order: J gene, V gene, CDR3 protein.

j_call: TRBJ1-1
v_call: TRBV7-9
cdr3_aa: CASSSPGRTMNTEAFF

j_call: TRBJ1-2
v_call: TRBV29-1
cdr3_aa: CSVDLQGEGYGYTF

j_call: TRBJ2-1
v_call: TRBV7-2
cdr3_aa: CASSLAIAGNEQFF

j_call: TRBJ2-5
v_call: TRBV12-3/TRBV12-4
cdr3_aa: CASSSRSSSETQYF

j_call: TRBJ2-1
v_call: TRBV24-1
cdr3_aa: CATSDLPGLAGGEQFF

j_call: TRBJ2-7
v_call: TRBV3-1
cdr3_aa: CAGERGEFDYEQYF

j_call: TRBJ2-7
v_call: TRBV11-3
cdr3_aa: CASSMTSGSYEQYF

j_call: TRBJ1-5
v_call: TRBV27
cdr3_aa: CASSRGTGNQPQHF

j_call: TRBJ1-6
v_call: TRBV12-3/TRBV12-4
cdr3_aa: CASSPGESPLHF

j_call: TRBJ2-6
v_call: TRBV30
cdr3_aa: CAWGNSGANVLTF

j_call: TRBJ2-7
v_call: TRBV7-2
cdr3_aa: CASRRDRAYSYEQYF